Presented here are 28 T cell receptor beta chains from one specimen sequenced in a study of blood T cell repertoires in COVID-19. Sequenced by immunoSEQ multiplex PCR; TCRdb stores in-frame clones only, minus some. The sample comprises around 300,000 clones, approximately 83% of which are singletons, and approximately 9.9% rests with the top ten. The specimen sequenced was peripheral blood. Source of these receptors: an older woman with acute or convalescent COVID-19.

V gene TRBV5-1 combines with J gene TRBJ1-2; no firm D call. The germline CDR1 and CDR2 sequences are SGHRS and YFSETQ. This CDR3 region has 14 residues. V was pared by 1 base and J by 5 bases, with 12 bases between. The CDR3 reads CASSLMEASYGYTF. In nucleotides, the CDR3 is TGCGCCAGCAGCTTGATGGAGGCGAGTTATGGCTACACCTTC. The entire variable domain, with the rest obtained from reference TRBV5-1 and TRBJ1-2, is as follows: KAGVTQTPRYLIKTRGQQVTLSCSPISGHRSVSWYQQTPGQGLQFLFEYFSETQRNKGNFPGRFSGRQFSNSRSEMNVSTLELGDSALYLCASSLMEASYGYTFGSGTRLTVV.

The V and J genes are TRBV4-1 and TRBJ2-3, with TRBD2 matching 11 bases. The J segment lost 1 base and the V segment lost 2 bases, leaving 2 bases of the junction unmatched. Germline lookup yields CDR1 MGHRA and CDR2 YSYEKL. This CDR3 is built from 16 residues. The CDR3, as DNA: TGCGCCAGCAGCCAACAACTAGCGGGGGGCACAGATACGCAGTATTTT. Translating it yields CASSQQLAGGTDTQYF.

A remark on this clone: This could be a read error, since a much larger clone is one nucleotide away. V and J are TRBV6-2 or TRBV6-3 and TRBJ1-2; a weak D match, TRBD1 (5 bases). There are 13 residues in the CDR3. Germline values: CDR1 MNHEY, CDR2 SVGEGT. Trimming took 5 bases from V and 0 from J, leaving 7 bases between them. CDR3 in DNA: TGTGCCAGCAGTAAGACAGCTAACTATGGCTACACCTTC. Residues: CASSKTANYGYTF.

This chain uses TRBV27 with TRBJ2-1; 11 nucleotides match TRBD2. This CDR3 has 15 residues. CDR1 MNHEY and CDR2 SMNVEV come from the germline V gene (reference sequence). J was trimmed by 9 bases and V by 4 bases; bases with no gene match: 8. The CDR3 loop reads CASSSASGGQGEQFF. The DNA for the CDR3 is TGTGCCAGCAGTTCGGCTAGCGGGGGGCAGGGTGAGCAGTTCTTC.

This clone was recorded only once. This chain connects TRBV6-5 to TRBJ1-1, with D possibly matching TRBD1 (5 bases). CDR3 size: 14 residues. The V and J ends lost 8 bases and 7 bases respectively, with 20 bases between them. Germline V CDR1 and CDR2: MNHEY, SVGAGI. The CDR3 region has the DNA TGTGCCAGCTCCCTACAGGAAGGGCGGTTTGAAGCTTTCTTT. Translating gives CASSLQEGRFEAFF.

The chain is built from TRBV27 and TRBJ1-1, with D maybe TRBD1 (6 bases). The CDR3 length is 16 residues. Per the germline V gene, CDR1 is MNHEY and CDR2 is SMNVEV (reference sequence). Trimming shortened V by 8 bases and J by 4 bases, and 23 bases separated the two germline ends. The CDR3 nucleotides are TGTGCCAGCCCCCCGCAGACAGGCGAAGAGACCACTGAAGCTTTCTTT. Translated: CASPPQTGEETTEAFF.

To note about this clone: In the same sample, other DNA sequences code for this CDR3. V usage is TRBV28 and J usage is TRBJ1-4; no clear D gene. Germline lookup yields CDR1 MDHEN and CDR2 SYDVKM. This CDR3 region has 11 residues. Trimming pared 4 bases from V and 5 bases from J, leaving 2 bases between. CDR3 sequence reads: CASSSNEKLFF. The CDR3 DNA is TGTGCCAGCAGTTCAAATGAAAAACTGTTTTTT.

The rearrangement joins TRBV12-3 or TRBV12-4 to TRBJ1-2; unclear D gene. V lost 5 bases and J lost 4, with 11 bases in between. The CDR3 runs to 13 residues. The CDR3 DNA is TGTGCCAGCAGTCCTTCCCTAAGCTATGGCTACACCTTC. This codes for CASSPSLSYGYTF.

In its sample, this clone was seen once. This chain uses TRBV5-4 with TRBJ2-5, with D possibly matching TRBD2 (7 bases). This CDR3 has 15 amino acids. The germline V and J ends were trimmed by 4 bases and 3 bases, with 16 bases remaining between them. Germline CDR1 and CDR2: SGHNT and YYREEE (reference sequence). CDR3: CASSHGGARKETQYF. For the CDR3, the DNA is TGTGCCAGCAGCCATGGGGGGGCTCGGAAAGAGACCCAGTACTTC.

The rearrangement joins TRBV30 to TRBJ1-2; D call uncertain. Germline CDR1 is GTSNPN and CDR2 is SVGIG (reference sequence). The CDR3 is made up of 11 amino acids. The V end was cut by 3 bases, the J end by 8 bases, with 10 bases between. The CDR3, as DNA: TGTGCCTGGAGCGTAAACGGGGGCTACACCTTC. Protein sequence: CAWSVNGGYTF.

The gene calls are TRBV2 and TRBJ1-1; 7 bases align to TRBD1. CDR3 length: 15 residues. The germline V gene encodes CDR1 SNHLY and CDR2 FYNNEI. The trim removed 8 bases at V and 0 bases at J, leaving 9 bases unmatched. CDR3 amino acids: CASDAGTAMNTEAFF. The CDR3 DNA reads TGTGCCAGCGACGCCGGGACAGCTATGAACACTGAAGCTTTCTTT.

This clone was seen only once. V gene TRBV2 combines with J gene TRBJ2-7; D may be TRBD1 (6 bases). In germline, CDR1 is SNHLY, CDR2 FYNNEI. The CDR3 loop spans 13 amino acids. The V end was cut by 7 bases, the J end by 2 bases, with 12 bases between. The CDR3 protein is CASKQGTAYEQYF. Written as DNA, the CDR3 is TGTGCCAGCAAACAGGGCACAGCCTACGAGCAGTACTTC. Drawing the rest from reference TRBV2 and TRBJ2-7, the complete variable domain is EPEVTQTPSHQVTQMGQEVILRCVPISNHLYFYWYRQILGQKVEFLVSFYNNEISEKSEIFDDQFSVERPDGSNFTLKIRSTKLEDSAMYFCASKQGTAYEQYFGPGTRLTVT.

This clone has a single count. The chain recombines TRBV19 with TRBJ2-1; 8 bases match TRBD1. CDR3 length: 14 residues. The ends lost 7 bases at V and 1 base at J; junction bases unmatched: 3. Germline V gives CDR1 LNHDA, CDR2 SQIVND (reference sequence). The CDR3 coding sequence is TGTGCCAGTACCAGGACAGGGTCCTACAATGAGCAGTTCTTC. Translation gives CASTRTGSYNEQFF.

The rearrangement joins TRBV29-1 to TRBJ2-1, with D perhaps matching TRBD1 (6 bases). Germline CDR1 is SQVTM and CDR2 is ANQGSEA. Trimming left V 2 bases short and J 10 bases short, with 12 bases between. The CDR3 has 12 amino acids. CDR3 in DNA: TGCAGCGTTGAACCACAGGGCAGAGAGCAGTTCTTC. Protein product: CSVEPQGREQFF.

This clone was recorded only once. The rearrangement links TRBV27 to TRBJ1-1; the D is unclear. From germline, CDR1 is MNHEY and CDR2 SMNVEV (reference sequence). The CDR3 contains 11 residues. Trimming stripped 2 bases from V and 7 bases from J, with 5 bases between. The CDR3 DNA follows: TGTGCCAGCAGTTTACGCGGTGAAGCTTTCTTT. It translates to CASSLRGEAFF.

The rearrangement joins TRBV7-3 to TRBJ2-3, with TRBD2 matching over 8 bases. The germline gives CDR1 SGHTA, CDR2 FQGTGA. The CDR3 runs 14 residues. The V gene end was trimmed by 3 bases and the J gene end by 4 bases; junction bases not matched to a gene: 3. Here the CDR3 reads CASSLLGGADTQYF. The DNA of the CDR3 is TGTGCCAGCAGCTTGCTCGGGGGGGCAGATACGCAGTATTTT.

V usage is TRBV24-1 and J usage is TRBJ2-3; TRBD2 aligns across 9 bases. CDR1 is KGHDR and CDR2 is SFDVKD in the germline V gene. This CDR3 is 15 amino acids long. Losses at the gene ends were 9 bases for V and 0 bases for J; bases not matched to a gene: 6. In DNA form, the CDR3 reads TGTGCCACCGGCGGGGGGGCCTCTAGCACAGATACGCAGTATTTT. Protein: CATGGGASSTDTQYF.

CDR3 DNA: TGTGCCAGCGCTGAAAGGACAGGGGGTGGGGAAAAACTGTTTTTT. Amino acids: CASAERTGGGEKLFF. The V and J genes are TRBV2 and TRBJ1-4; 10 nucleotides align to TRBD1. The CDR3 covers 15 residues. V lost 8 bases, J lost 8 bases, and 11 bases stayed unmatched. Germline assignment: CDR1 SNHLY and CDR2 FYNNEI.

The V gene is TRBV15, the J gene TRBJ1-4, with D tentatively TRBD1 (5 bases). The CDR3 length is 16 residues. Germline CDR1 is LNHNV and CDR2 is YYDKDF (reference sequence). The ends were cut back, 1 base at V and 6 bases at J, with 15 bases in the middle. The DNA for the CDR3 is TGTGCCACCAGCAGAGGGGCAGGGCGACGAGATGAAAAACTGTTTTTT. This encodes CATSRGAGRRDEKLFF. Variable domain in full (rest from reference TRBV15 and TRBJ1-4): DAMVIQNPRYQVTQFGKPVTLSCSQTLNHNVMYWYQQKSSQAPKLLFHYYDKDFNNEADTPDNFQSRRPNTSFCFLDIRSPGLGDTAMYLCATSRGAGRRDEKLFFGSGTQLSVL.

Turning to this clone: Germline is not matched at one junction end, which may reflect a read error. J is TRBJ2-1 and V is TRBV7-7, with a weak D call TRBD1 (6 bases). Germline V gene data show CDR1 as SSHAT and CDR2 as FNYEAQ (reference sequence). The CDR3 loop spans 14 amino acids. The CDR3 nucleotides read TGTGCTAGCAGCTTGGATAGGGGGAACAATGAGCAGTTCTTC. This gives the protein CASSLDRGNNEQFF.

This chain uses TRBV5-1 with TRBJ1-1; D unclear. This CDR3 is 15 amino acids long. Trimming left V 0 bases short and J 3 bases short, with 12 bases between. Germline V gene sequence: CDR1 SGHRS, CDR2 YFSETQ. This chain's CDR3 is CASSLVSGFDTEAFF. The CDR3 nucleotides are TGCGCCAGCAGCTTGGTTAGCGGGTTCGACACTGAAGCTTTCTTT.

The rearrangement joins TRBV7-6 to TRBJ2-7; 11 bases line up with TRBD2. This CDR3 has 16 residues. Germline lookup yields CDR1 SGHVS and CDR2 FNYEAQ. V gave up 5 bases and J gave up 4 bases; unmatched junction bases: 10. Here the CDR3 DNA reads TGTGCCAGCAGCCCAGTGGGAACTAGCGGGGGTTACGAGCAGTACTTC. It specifies CASSPVGTSGGYEQYF. Full variable domain (rest looked up from reference TRBV7-6 and TRBJ2-7): GAGVSQSPRYKVTKRGQDVALRCDPISGHVSLYWYRQALGQGPEFLTYFNYEAQQDKSGLPNDRFSAERPEGSISTLTIQRTEQRDSAMYRCASSPVGTSGGYEQYFGPGTRLTVT.

This clone was seen just once. The chain recombines TRBV30 with TRBJ2-7; 16 positions agree with TRBD2. The trim removed 7 bases at V and 2 bases at J, leaving 14 bases unmatched. The CDR3 sequence is 18 residues long. Germline lookup yields CDR1 GTSNPN and CDR2 SVGIG (reference sequence). The CDR3, as DNA: TGTGCCTCCCAACACGCGGGACTAGCGGGGGGGTTCACCTACGAGCAGTACTTC. Translation: CASQHAGLAGGFTYEQYF.

The chain recombines TRBV10-1 with TRBJ2-2; the D is unclear. CDR3 length equals 12 residues. CDR1 and CDR2 from the germline V gene are WNHNN and SYGVQD (reference sequence). The V end lost 8 bases, the J end lost 2 bases, and 6 bases lay between the germline ends. For the CDR3, the DNA is TGCGCCAGCCCTCTTAACACCGGGGAGCTGTTTTTT. The encoded protein is CASPLNTGELFF.

This clone was seen a single time. The chain employs TRBV5-5 and TRBJ2-2, with TRBD1 as a possible D gene (6 bases). The CDR3 has 16 residues. V dropped 4 bases and J dropped 5 bases, with 18 bases sitting between them. Germline V lookup: CDR1 SGHKS, CDR2 YYEKEE (reference sequence). The CDR3 spells CASSLSQGWLTGELFF. The CDR3 DNA sequence: TGTGCCAGCAGCCTCTCACAGGGCTGGTTAACCGGGGAGCTGTTTTTT.

The chain couples TRBV3-1 (or the pseudogene TRBV3-2) to TRBJ2-1; possibly TRBD2 for D (6 bases). From germline, CDR1 is LGHDT and CDR2 YNNKEL (reference sequence). V shed 4 bases and J shed 6 bases, with 22 bases lying between them. The CDR3 is 17 residues long. The CDR3 nucleotides are TGTGCCAGCAGCCGGGGCGGGGAGCGGTGGAGGGCCAATGAGCAGTTCTTC. Translating gives CASSRGGERWRANEQFF.

This clone was recorded once. V and J are TRBV10-3 and TRBJ2-3; 10 positions agree with TRBD2. Trimming removed 7 bases from V and 0 bases from J; junction bases left unmatched: 1. Germline V CDR1 and CDR2: ENHRY, SYGVKD. The CDR3 is made up of 14 amino acids. The CDR3 spells CAINSGGSTDTQYF. The CDR3 bases are TGTGCCATCAATAGCGGGGGGAGCACAGATACGCAGTATTTT.

The chain couples TRBV5-4 to TRBJ1-6; 8 bases align to TRBD1. V gave up 3 bases and J gave up 9 bases; unmatched junction bases: 5. This CDR3 contains 14 residues. In germline, CDR1 is SGHNT, CDR2 YYREEE (reference sequence). The CDR3 DNA is TGTGCCAGCAGCTGGACAGGGAGCGGTTCACCCCTCCACTTT. This gives the protein CASSWTGSGSPLHF.